This note documents a single TCR beta chain sequence. As handled by the study authors: Estimates of nucleated cell counts were drawn from the amplification of reference gene primers. Sequencing was performed with immunoSEQ multiplex PCR; in TCRdb, only in-frame clones are kept and a portion is missing. Clone size and the V and J calls come from that table; the DNA yielded D and trimming. The sample yields approximately 31,000 clones, over 80% seen once. Trimming cost V 1 base and J 10 bases, with 8 bases left between them. The CDR3 is 13 amino acids. The V gene's germline CDR1 is SNHLY and CDR2 FYNNEI. This entry comes from a study of blood T cell repertoires in COVID-19. For the study at large: Spain, Italy and the United States supplied samples that represented acute and convalescent COVID-19. The cDNA or gDNA used as material had been derived from T cells, B-cell-depleted T cells, or PBMCs.

The sequence was collected from a human donor with active COVID-19. The donor label of this sample is uncertain. What was sequenced was peripheral blood. V usage is TRBV2 and J usage is TRBJ1-6, with D unclear. In DNA, the CDR3 is TGTGCCAGCAGTGAAGAGAACACCTCACCCCTCCACTTT. Residues: CASSEENTSPLHF.